This T cell receptor beta chain was identified during a study of blood T cell repertoires in COVID-19 (dated by TCRdb to the early 2020s). Broadly, across the study: The collaborator samples originated in the United States, Italy and Spain and spanned the acute and convalescent phases of COVID-19. The dataset comprised deeply sampled blood TCRbeta repertoires from subjects exposed to, actively infected with, or recovered from COVID-19. Nearly every sample came with metadata listing a de-identified subject ID, COVID-19 status, age in years and sex. Where HLA class I and class II types were available, the types were taken from metadata supplied by the sample provider, not from assay-based typing. The repertoires were made available in a free public database intended to serve as a resource for research on the immune response to SARS-CoV-2. Samples came from the ongoing ImmuneRACE study (first 160 participants) plus 1,254 subjects from 6 global collaborators. The prospective study material was composed of cDNA or gDNA derived from T cells, B-cell-depleted T cells, or PBMCs.

The collaborating institutions used their own protocols to collect whole blood in K2EDTA tubes. For TCRbeta analysis, collaborators shipped samples in one of three forms: frozen whole blood, isolated PBMCs, or DNA extracted from either of those sample types. Comment on this clone: Its binding antigen is unknown. No base qualities exist here, and no much larger clone lies one base off it.

Overall study outcomes, separate from this receptor: The amount of clinical and demographic metadata varied by source and participant and was provided uncurated.

V is pruned by 4 bases and J by 9 bases, leaving 7 bases of the junction without a gene match. The CDR3 has 13 amino acids, counting the end cysteine and phenylalanine. Only the CDR3 portion is preserved as DNA: 39 bases, with reading frame beginning at the first base. TCRbeta CDR3 regions were amplified from genomic DNA using the immunoSEQ Assay, a bias-controlled multiplex PCR. Concerning the study's data processing: Within the assay, amplification of reference gene primers was used to estimate how many nucleated cells each sample contained. Sequence reads were collapsed and filtered to measure the absolute abundance of every unique TCRbeta CDR3 rearrangement. For each sample, productive Simpson clonality was calculated as the square root of Simpson's diversity index over productive rearrangements. This is the immuneACCESS table as TCRdb keeps it, with only in-frame sequences that have V and J called. A part of the clones is gone; compared with another copy, unresolved V genes explain less than half, and the rest is unexplained. That table supplies the V and J calls and clone size; D and trimming were determined from the DNA. The sample has about 160,000 clones on record, approximately 80% of them singletons. Jointly, the top ten make up roughly 9.2% of the sample.

Recombination joined TRBV12-3 or TRBV12-4 with TRBJ1-2, with 8 bases matching TRBD1. Sequenced input: peripheral blood. This clonotype was sampled from an elderly woman with active or convalescent COVID-19. CDR3 protein: CASSSDRGGRYTF. In nucleotides, the sequence is TGTGCCAGCAGTTCTGACAGGGGCGGTCGCTACACCTTC.